Below, 16 T cell receptor beta chains from the same sample are listed, as sequenced in a study of blood T cell repertoires in COVID-19. Generated by immunoSEQ multiplex PCR, the TCRdb table keeps only in-frame clones and is missing some. This sample yields 490,000 or so clones, of which 75% to 90% are seen a single time; around 7.9% belongs to the top ten. The material sequenced was PBMCs or T cells enriched from blood (not recorded which). These receptors were collected from a woman between 55 and 75 years old who had recovered from COVID-19.

V usage is TRBV9 and J usage is TRBJ1-1, with unresolved D. Germline loops: CDR1 SGDLS, CDR2 YYNGEE. The CDR3 length is 16 residues. Trimming took off 3 bases at V and 3 bases at J, with 18 bases between the two ends. In DNA, the CDR3 is TGTGCCAGCAGCGCCAGACCAGTCCCGAGGGACACTGAAGCTTTCTTT. Encoded protein: CASSARPVPRDTEAFF.

CDR3 sequence reads: CATSRVASGGFYNEQFF. The CDR3 coding sequence is TGTGCCACCAGCAGAGTGGCTAGCGGGGGGTTCTACAATGAGCAGTTCTTC. The chain recombines TRBV15 with TRBJ2-1, with TRBD2 identical over 11 bases. CDR1 LNHNV and CDR2 YYDKDF come from the germline V gene (reference sequence). Trimming cost V 1 base and J 3 bases; bases outside gene matches: 5. This CDR3 region has 17 residues.

The V and J genes are TRBV6-5 and TRBJ2-4; the match to TRBD1 covers 11 bases. This CDR3 has 15 residues. V gave up 6 bases and J gave up 3 bases; unmatched junction bases: 4. Per the germline V gene, CDR1 is MNHEY and CDR2 is SVGAGI. CDR3 loop: CASRPGQGVKNIQYF. The CDR3 bases are TGTGCCAGCAGGCCGGGACAGGGGGTCAAAAACATTCAGTACTTC.

The V call is TRBV18, the J call TRBJ2-2; D ambiguous. Germline V gives CDR1 KGHSH, CDR2 LQKENI. CDR3 length: 15 amino acids. V was shortened by 5 bases and J by 5 bases, with 15 bases between the two germline ends. DNA of the CDR3: TGTGCCAGCTCAGAACAGCTACTCCAAACCGGGGAGCTGTTTTTT. As protein: CASSEQLLQTGELFF.

This sequence joins TRBV13 and TRBJ1-2, with 9 bases lining up with TRBD1. V trimming: 4 bases; J trimming: 4 bases; junction bases outside the gene matches: 7. This CDR3 is built from 15 residues. Germline V gene data show CDR1 as PRHDT and CDR2 as FYEKMQ (reference sequence). CDR3: CASSWDRERLYGYTF. The DNA for the CDR3 is TGTGCCAGCAGCTGGGACAGGGAGCGTCTCTATGGCTACACCTTC. Looking up the rest from reference TRBV13 and TRBJ1-2 gives the full variable domain: AAGVIQSPRHLIKEKRETATLKCYPIPRHDTVYWYQQGPGQDPQFLISFYEKMQSDKGSIPDRFSAQQFSDYHSELNMSSLELGDSALYFCASSWDRERLYGYTFGSGTRLTVV.

The table lists this clone with a count of one. V gene TRBV5-1 combines with J gene TRBJ1-4; D might be TRBD1 (6 bases). The V gene's germline CDR1 is SGHRS and CDR2 YFSETQ. V was cut by 1 base and J by 1 base, with 11 bases left in between. This CDR3 contains 16 residues. The CDR3 coding sequence is TGCGCCAGCAGCTTGACAGGGTCGGGAACTAATGAAAAACTGTTTTTT. This codes for CASSLTGSGTNEKLFF.

This chain links TRBV6-5 with TRBJ1-5; maybe TRBD1 (5 bases). Trimming cost V 4 bases and J 0 bases, with 10 bases left between them. The CDR3 has 15 residues. Germline V lookup: CDR1 MNHEY, CDR2 SVGAGI. The chain's CDR3 is CASSFRQNSNQPQHF. CDR3 bases: TGTGCCAGCAGTTTCCGACAGAATAGCAATCAGCCCCAGCATTTT.

This chain connects TRBV2 to TRBJ2-2, with 8 bases fitting TRBD1. The junction had 6 bases not matched to a gene; V was cut back by 6 bases and J by 3 bases. Germline assignment: CDR1 SNHLY and CDR2 FYNNEI. This CDR3 is 15 amino acids long. For the CDR3, the DNA is TGTGCCAGCAGAAGGACAGGGTTTGACACCGGGGAGCTGTTTTTT. Amino acids: CASRRTGFDTGELFF.

The chain joins TRBV4-2 to TRBJ2-7; 7 bases match TRBD1. The CDR3 covers 14 residues. Germline assignment: CDR1 LGHNA and CDR2 YNFKEQ. After removal of 3 bases from V and 6 bases from J, the junction contained 8 bases not matched to a gene. The CDR3 loop is CASSQSTGSGEQYV. CDR3 DNA: TGTGCCAGCAGCCAGTCGACAGGGTCGGGCGAGCAGTACGTC.

This chain links TRBV7-2 with TRBJ2-2; tentative D call: TRBD2 (7 bases). Trimming left V 4 bases short and J 8 bases short, with 17 bases between. The CDR3 extends over 15 amino acids. Germline values: CDR1 SGHTA, CDR2 FQGNSA. CDR3 nucleotides: TGTGCCAGCAGCTGGGGAACGGGGGGCTCTGGGGAGCTGTTTTTT. The encoded protein is CASSWGTGGSGELFF.

This clone was counted a few times. V gene TRBV7-2 combines with J gene TRBJ1-6; D perhaps matches TRBD1 (6 bases). This CDR3 spans 14 amino acids. Trimming shortened V by 1 base and J by 15 bases, and 16 bases separated the two germline ends. Germline V CDR1 and CDR2: SGHTA, FQGNSA. The CDR3 nucleotides read TGTGCCAGCAGCTTAGGACAAGGGACAATAAGCCTCCACTTT. Translated: CASSLGQGTISLHF.

This clone occurred once. The chain carries TRBV5-1 and TRBJ2-7, with 9 bases matching TRBD1. This CDR3 is built from 16 residues. In germline, CDR1 is SGHRS, CDR2 YFSETQ. V shed 4 bases and J 2 bases; nucleotides not matched to a gene: 10. As DNA, the CDR3 is TGCGCCAGCAGCCCACACCCCGGGACAGGGCCCTACGAGCAGTACGTC. This sequence encodes CASSPHPGTGPYEQYV.

J is TRBJ2-1 and V is TRBV11-2; D is perhaps TRBD2 (7 bases). The V end was cut by 1 base, the J end by 2 bases, with 12 bases between. Germline CDR1 is SGHAT and CDR2 is FQNNGV. The CDR3 runs to 16 residues. Here the CDR3 DNA reads TGTGCCAGCAGCTTAGGAGGGGGGGTTACCTACAATGAGCAGTTCTTC. It is translated as CASSLGGGVTYNEQFF. The full variable domain, its missing parts supplied by reference TRBV11-2 and TRBJ2-1, is EAGVAQSPRYKIIEKRQSVAFWCNPISGHATLYWYQQILGQGPKLLIQFQNNGVVDDSQLPKDRFSAERLKGVDSTLKIQPAKLEDSAVYLCASSLGGGVTYNEQFFGPGTRLTVL.

V is TRBV12-2 and J is TRBJ1-6; the table's D gene call, TRBD1, was not cross checked with the DNA. TRBV12-2 is deemed a pseudogene. The CDR3 is 17 amino acids. CDR3 in DNA: TGTGCAAGTCGCTTAACCCCTGGGGGCCCCGGGAATTCACCCCTCCACTTT. Its protein product is CASRLTPGGPGNSPLHF.

CDR3 sequence: CASSFGGVSNQPQHF. The DNA for the CDR3 is TGTGCCAGCAGCTTCGGCGGGGTTAGCAATCAGCCCCAGCATTTT. The chain uses TRBV5-8 and TRBJ1-5; D is ambiguous. Trimming removed 2 bases at V and 0 bases at J, with 9 bases between. The CDR3 covers 15 residues. CDR1 and CDR2 from the germline V gene are SGHTS and YDEGEE.

As for this clone: This sample includes further DNA sequences coding for the same CDR3. The chain carries TRBV19 and TRBJ2-3, with TRBD1 as a possible D gene (5 bases). V was clipped by 4 bases and J by 0 bases, with 8 bases between them. Germline V gene data show CDR1 as LNHDA and CDR2 as SQIVND (reference sequence). This CDR3 has 14 amino acids. This chain's CDR3 is CASSNRGSTDTQYF. CDR3 sequence (DNA): TGTGCCAGTAGTAATAGGGGTAGCACAGATACGCAGTATTTT.